The 30 T cell receptor beta chains below all came from one sample that was sequenced in a study of radiation and T cells in renal cell carcinoma. Generated by immunoSEQ multiplex PCR, the TCRdb table keeps only in-frame clones and is missing some. The repertoire holds around 94,000 clones, with just under 85% as singletons. Time point reported: blood 4 weeks post-SBRT, at nephrectomy. Indicated treatment: 15 Gy SBRT to primary tumor, nephrectomy 4 weeks later. The source was blood, collected from a patient whose treatment included radiotherapy and nephrectomy. These receptor sequences come from a man aged 45 to 65 with renal cell carcinoma.

The chain employs TRBV7-3 and TRBJ1-3; no firm D call. Germline CDR1 SGHTA, CDR2 FQGTGA. Trimming cost V 5 bases and J 0 bases, with 8 bases left between them. CDR3 size: 14 residues. CDR3 sequence: CASSPDGSGNTIYF. CDR3 DNA sequence: TGTGCCAGCAGCCCAGACGGCTCTGGAAACACCATATATTTT.

The gene calls are TRBV7-3 and TRBJ1-5, with 11 bases lining up with TRBD1. The germline gives CDR1 SGHTA, CDR2 FQGTGA. The J segment lost 10 bases and the V segment lost 2 bases, leaving 19 bases of the junction unmatched. The length of the CDR3 is 19 residues. The CDR3 nucleotides read TGTGCCAGCAGCTTACTCGGACAGGGGGCTCTCCCAGTGACGTGCCCCCAGCATTTT. It is translated as CASSLLGQGALPVTCPQHF.

This CDR3 is CASSVLGQPYEQYF. Written as DNA, the CDR3 is TGTGCCAGCAGCGTATTAGGACAGCCCTACGAGCAGTACTTC. The V and J genes are TRBV9 and TRBJ2-7, with D perhaps matching TRBD1 (6 bases). Germline values: CDR1 SGDLS, CDR2 YYNGEE. The CDR3 is made up of 14 amino acids. Trimming cost V 1 base and J 2 bases, with 10 bases left between them.

J is TRBJ2-3 and V is TRBV25-1, with 8 positions matching TRBD2. V shed 5 bases, J shed 4 bases, and the junction held 5 bases outside the gene matches. The CDR3 runs 14 residues. The germline V gene encodes CDR1 MGHDK and CDR2 SYGVNS. For the CDR3, the DNA is TGTGCCAGCAGTTCAGCGGGAGCGGCAGATACGCAGTATTTT. Encoded protein: CASSSAGAADTQYF.

In this sample, this clone turned up once. The chain is built from TRBV7-9 and TRBJ2-5; D gene uncertain. The CDR3 spans 13 residues. Germline CDR1 and CDR2: SEHNR and FQNEAQ (reference sequence). V was trimmed by 1 base and J by 2 bases, leaving 5 bases between them. CDR3 residues: CASSLERQETQYF. The CDR3 DNA reads as TGTGCCAGCAGCTTAGAGCGTCAAGAGACCCAGTACTTC.

The genes are TRBV7-2 and TRBJ1-1; 8 nucleotides agree with TRBD1. There are 13 residues in the CDR3. CDR1 is SGHTA and CDR2 is FQGNSA in the germline V gene. The trim removed 4 bases at V and 8 bases at J, leaving 6 bases unmatched. The DNA for the CDR3 is TGTGCCAGCAGCTCCGGACAGGGTTTGGAAGCTTTCTTT. This encodes CASSSGQGLEAFF.

The chain joins TRBV19 to TRBJ2-7; 7 bases are a match to TRBD1. The CDR3 is 14 amino acids. The V segment lost 5 bases and the J segment 2 bases; nucleotides outside the gene matches: 6. Per germline, CDR1 LNHDA and CDR2 SQIVND (reference sequence). CDR3 bases: TGTGCCAGTAGTGCCAGGGACAGACCCTACGAGCAGTACTTC. This codes for CASSARDRPYEQYF.

V usage is TRBV10-3 and J usage is TRBJ2-7; possible D gene TRBD1, 6 bases. The germline V and J ends were trimmed by 4 bases and 7 bases, with 17 bases remaining between them. Germline V lookup: CDR1 ENHRY, CDR2 SYGVKD. This CDR3 spans 14 amino acids. CDR3 bases: TGTGCCATCAGTGGCAACAGGGAAGACGGGGAGCAGTACTTC. As protein: CAISGNREDGEQYF.

The chain joins TRBV6-6 to TRBJ2-1; 7 bases line up with TRBD2. The CDR3 runs 13 residues. Germline V gene lookup returns CDR1 MNHNY and CDR2 SVGAGI (reference sequence). J lost 10 bases, V lost 5 bases, and 8 bases had no gene match. The CDR3, as DNA: TGTGCCAGCAGTCGAAGACTAGCCGGGGAGCAGTTCTTC. This encodes CASSRRLAGEQFF.

CDR3 sequence reads: CASQKSGDREQYF. CDR3 nucleotide sequence: TGTGCCAGCCAAAAATCGGGGGACCGCGAGCAGTACTTC. The rearrangement links TRBV25-1 to TRBJ2-7, with D tentatively TRBD2 (6 bases). The CDR3 totals 13 residues. Trimming took off 8 bases at V and 6 bases at J, with 17 bases between the two ends. Germline V gives CDR1 MGHDK, CDR2 SYGVNS.

The chain couples TRBV5-1 to TRBJ2-1; the match to TRBD1 covers 8 bases. Germline CDR1 and CDR2: SGHRS and YFSETQ. CDR3 length equals 13 residues. Trimming at V came to 0 bases and at J to 7 bases, leaving 0 bases not matched to a gene. In DNA form, the CDR3 reads TGCGCCAGCAGCTTGGGGACAGGGAATGAGCAGTTCTTC. Translating it yields CASSLGTGNEQFF.

The chain links TRBV5-1 to TRBJ1-4; D is unclear. Germline V lookup: CDR1 SGHRS, CDR2 YFSETQ. The CDR3 loop spans 15 amino acids. Trimming pared 1 base from V and 6 bases from J, leaving 13 bases between. CDR3 in amino acids: CASSLPGPGDEKLFF. The CDR3 DNA reads TGCGCCAGCAGCTTGCCCGGGCCCGGGGATGAAAAACTGTTTTTT.

This clone was found a few times. The rearrangement links TRBV4-1 to TRBJ2-2, with no clear D. Looked up from germline, CDR1 is MGHRA and CDR2 is YSYEKL. The CDR3 totals 15 residues. V dropped 1 base and J dropped 13 bases, with 19 bases sitting between them. DNA for the CDR3: TGCGCCAGCAGCCAAGCTCAGAACGGTCCCCACCGGCTGTTTTTT. Its protein product is CASSQAQNGPHRLFF.

The chain recombines TRBV6-6 with TRBJ1-3; no reliable D call. This CDR3 is built from 13 residues. Trimming cost V 6 bases and J 0 bases, with 6 bases left between them. Germline lookup yields CDR1 MNHNY and CDR2 SVGAGI (reference sequence). CDR3 amino acids: CASRADSGNTIYF. CDR3 coding DNA: TGTGCCAGCAGGGCAGACTCTGGAAACACCATATATTTT.

The rearrangement uses TRBV6-5 and TRBJ2-2, with TRBD2 matching 10 bases. Germline V gene lookup returns CDR1 MNHEY and CDR2 SVGAGI. After removal of 2 bases from V and 1 base from J, the junction contained 1 base not matched to a gene. This CDR3 is built from 16 residues. In DNA, the CDR3 is TGTGCCAGCAGTTACGGACTAGCGGTGAACACCGGGGAGCTGTTTTTT. Protein product: CASSYGLAVNTGELFF.

The chain combines TRBV28 with TRBJ2-1; no firm D call. CDR1 and CDR2 from the germline V gene are MDHEN and SYDVKM. This CDR3 region has 13 residues. Deletions cut 0 bases from V and 2 bases from J, with 2 bases between. In DNA, the CDR3 is TGTGCCAGCAGTTTATGGGCCTACAATGAGCAGTTCTTC. Encoded protein: CASSLWAYNEQFF.

With regard to this clone: Other DNA sequences of this sample code for an identical CDR3. The chain carries TRBV6-1 and TRBJ2-7; D is possibly TRBD1 or TRBD2 (5 bases each). V gave up 8 bases and J gave up 6 bases, with 11 bases separating them. CDR1 is MNHNS and CDR2 is SASEGT in the germline V gene. The CDR3 has 11 amino acids. The CDR3 DNA sequence: TGTGCCAGCCGCGCCGGGGCCGAGCAGTACTTC. This sequence encodes CASRAGAEQYF.

The chain uses TRBV12-5 and TRBJ1-1; D remains unclear. CDR1 is LGHNT, CDR2 FRNRAP, per germline. This CDR3 is built from 14 residues. Deletions cut 6 bases from V and 4 bases from J, with 15 bases between. The CDR3 loop reads CASGPRVSGTEAFF. The CDR3 DNA reads as TGTGCTAGTGGGCCTAGGGTAAGTGGCACTGAAGCTTTCTTT.

The sample holds a few counts of this clone. J is TRBJ1-5 and V is TRBV19, with D hard to call. This CDR3 spans 14 amino acids. V was shortened by 11 bases and J by 2 bases, with 16 bases between the two germline ends. Germline CDR1 and CDR2: LNHDA and SQIVND (reference sequence). The DNA for the CDR3 is TGTGCCGCCTCGTGGACGGGTGGCAATCAGCCCCAGCATTTT. It translates to CAASWTGGNQPQHF.

The gene calls are TRBV5-1 and TRBJ2-2; D is perhaps TRBD1 (5 bases). Deletions cut 0 bases from V and 8 bases from J, with 11 bases between. CDR3 size: 14 residues. From germline, CDR1 is SGHRS and CDR2 YFSETQ. CDR3 sequence: CASSLAQGVGELFF. The CDR3 DNA follows: TGCGCCAGCAGCTTGGCCCAGGGTGTTGGGGAGCTGTTTTTT.

The rearrangement joins TRBV7-8 to TRBJ2-3; 9 bases line up with TRBD2. The CDR3 spans 15 residues. With V trimmed by 5 bases and J by 6 bases, 9 bases remained unmatched. CDR1 is SGHVS, CDR2 FQNEAQ, per germline. CDR3 coding DNA: TGTGCCAGCAGCCAGCAGCGGGGGGCGGGGGATACGCAGTATTTT. As protein: CASSQQRGAGDTQYF.

The rearrangement joins TRBV29-1 to TRBJ2-3; D gene unclear. The germline gives CDR1 SQVTM, CDR2 ANQGSEA. This CDR3 contains 15 residues. V lost 0 bases to trimming and J lost 4 bases, with 14 bases between them. The CDR3 sequence is CSVEDRTRQADTQYF. The CDR3 DNA reads as TGCAGCGTTGAAGATCGGACCCGTCAGGCAGATACGCAGTATTTT.

The chain joins TRBV6-5 to TRBJ2-1; D unresolved. The germline gives CDR1 MNHEY, CDR2 SVGAGI. This CDR3 is 16 amino acids long. V was cut by 4 bases and J by 5 bases, with 18 bases left in between. This chain's CDR3 is CASSWSPAVGDNEQFF. CDR3 in DNA: TGTGCCAGCAGTTGGTCCCCAGCCGTCGGAGACAATGAGCAGTTCTTC.

J is TRBJ2-7 and V is TRBV30; no clear D gene. Germline CDR1 and CDR2: GTSNPN and SVGIG (reference sequence). V dropped 1 base and J dropped 3 bases, with 4 bases sitting between them. This CDR3 contains 11 residues. The CDR3 sequence: CAWSAGYEQYF. CDR3 sequence (DNA): TGTGCCTGGAGTGCGGGCTACGAGCAGTACTTC.

The genes are TRBV5-1 and TRBJ2-1; 11 bases are a match to TRBD2. The CDR3 consists of 15 residues. The junction had 2 bases not matched to a gene; V was cut back by 4 bases and J by 2 bases. In germline, CDR1 is SGHRS, CDR2 YFSETQ. CDR3 nucleotides: TGCGCCAGCAGCCCGGGACTAGCGGCCTACAATGAGCAGTTCTTC. Amino acids: CASSPGLAAYNEQFF.

This clone was counted between two and nine times. The rearrangement joins TRBV2 to TRBJ1-1; possibly TRBD1 for D (6 bases). V was clipped by 3 bases and J by 4 bases, with 12 bases between them. In germline, CDR1 is SNHLY, CDR2 FYNNEI. There are 14 residues in the CDR3. CDR3 loop: CASSEVQGSTEAFF. The CDR3, as DNA: TGTGCCAGCAGTGAGGTTCAGGGGTCCACTGAAGCTTTCTTT.

V usage is TRBV19 and J usage is TRBJ2-7; D is perhaps TRBD1 or TRBD2 (5 bases each). V lost 7 bases and J lost 8, with 12 bases in between. CDR1 and CDR2 (germline): LNHDA, SQIVND (reference sequence). This CDR3 comprises 11 residues. As DNA, the CDR3 is TGTGCCAGTACTTCCCGGGGCCAGCAGTACTTC. Protein sequence: CASTSRGQQYF.

The chain combines TRBV28 with TRBJ2-3; D gene unclear. This CDR3 is built from 15 residues. The V and J ends lost 0 bases and 0 bases respectively, with 7 bases between them. Germline CDR1 reads MDHEN; CDR2 reads SYDVKM. CDR3 in DNA: TGTGCCAGCAGTTTATGGACGCTGAGCACAGATACGCAGTATTTT. Its translation: CASSLWTLSTDTQYF.

The chain carries TRBV25-1 and TRBJ2-3; D might be TRBD1 (5 bases). CDR3 length: 15 residues. Germline V gene sequence: CDR1 MGHDK, CDR2 SYGVNS. V lost 4 bases and J lost 5, with 16 bases in between. CDR3 sequence reads: CASSGDRLVGDTQYF. The DNA for the CDR3 is TGTGCCAGCAGTGGAGACAGATTAGTGGGAGATACGCAGTATTTT.

The chain couples TRBV7-9 to TRBJ2-7; D is unclear. Trimming shortened V by 5 bases and J by 4 bases, and 15 bases separated the two germline ends. This CDR3 comprises 14 residues. Germline values: CDR1 SEHNR, CDR2 FQNEAQ (reference sequence). The CDR3 here is CASSPAWGGYEQYF. The DNA for the CDR3 is TGTGCCAGCAGCCCGGCCTGGGGTGGGTACGAGCAGTACTTC.